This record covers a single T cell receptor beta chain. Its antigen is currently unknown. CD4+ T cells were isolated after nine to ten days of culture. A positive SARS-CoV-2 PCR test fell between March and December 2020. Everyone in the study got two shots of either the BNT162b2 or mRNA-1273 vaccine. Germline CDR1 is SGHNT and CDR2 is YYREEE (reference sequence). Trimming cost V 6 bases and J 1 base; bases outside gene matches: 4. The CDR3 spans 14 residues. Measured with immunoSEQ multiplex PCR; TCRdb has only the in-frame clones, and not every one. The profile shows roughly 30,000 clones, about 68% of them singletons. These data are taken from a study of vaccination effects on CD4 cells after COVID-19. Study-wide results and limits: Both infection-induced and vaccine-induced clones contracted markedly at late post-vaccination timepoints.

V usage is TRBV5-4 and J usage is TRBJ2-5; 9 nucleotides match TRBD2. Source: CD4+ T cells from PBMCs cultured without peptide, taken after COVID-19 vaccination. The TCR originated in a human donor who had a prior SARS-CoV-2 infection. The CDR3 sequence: CASTRSGGQETQYF. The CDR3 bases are TGTGCCAGCACCCGTAGCGGGGGCCAAGAGACCCAGTACTTC.